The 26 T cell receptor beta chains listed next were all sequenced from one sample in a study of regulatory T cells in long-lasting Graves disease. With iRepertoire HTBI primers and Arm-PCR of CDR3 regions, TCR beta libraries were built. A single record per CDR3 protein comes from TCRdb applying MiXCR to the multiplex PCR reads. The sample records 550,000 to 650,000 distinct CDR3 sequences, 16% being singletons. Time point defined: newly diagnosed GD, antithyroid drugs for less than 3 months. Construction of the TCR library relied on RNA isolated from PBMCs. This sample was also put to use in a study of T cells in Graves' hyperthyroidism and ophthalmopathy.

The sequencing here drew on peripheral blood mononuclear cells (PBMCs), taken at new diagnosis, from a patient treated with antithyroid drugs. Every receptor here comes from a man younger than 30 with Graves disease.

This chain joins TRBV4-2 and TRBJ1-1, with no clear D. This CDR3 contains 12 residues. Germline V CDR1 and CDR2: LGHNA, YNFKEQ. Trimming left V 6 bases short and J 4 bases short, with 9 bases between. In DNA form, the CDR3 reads TGTGCCAGCAGAAGTGGTGGCACTGAAGCTTTCTTT. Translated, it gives CASRSGGTEAFF.

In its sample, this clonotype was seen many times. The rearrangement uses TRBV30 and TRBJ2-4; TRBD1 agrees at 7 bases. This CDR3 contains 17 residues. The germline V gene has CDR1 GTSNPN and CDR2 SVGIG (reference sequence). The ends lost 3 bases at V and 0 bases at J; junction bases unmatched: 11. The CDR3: CAWSGSGTVVAKNIQYF. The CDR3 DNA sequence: TGTGCCTGGAGCGGTTCCGGGACAGTTGTAGCCAAAAACATTCAGTACTTC.

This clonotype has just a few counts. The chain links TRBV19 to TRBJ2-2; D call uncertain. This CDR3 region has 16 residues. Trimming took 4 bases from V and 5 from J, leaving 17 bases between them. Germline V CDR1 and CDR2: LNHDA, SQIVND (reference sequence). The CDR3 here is CASSTPQMVPTGELFF. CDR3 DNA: TGTGCCAGTAGTACCCCCCAGATGGTGCCTACCGGGGAGCTGTTTTTT.

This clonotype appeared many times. The CDR3 nucleotides are TGTGCCAGCATCCCCCCCGGGACTCCCACTAGGAATGAGCAGTTCTTC. It encodes CASIPPGTPTRNEQFF. The J gene is TRBJ2-1, the V gene TRBV28; tentatively, D is TRBD2 (6 bases). Germline lookup yields CDR1 MDHEN and CDR2 SYDVKM. The CDR3 is made up of 16 amino acids. V dropped 7 bases and J dropped 7 bases, with 23 bases sitting between them.

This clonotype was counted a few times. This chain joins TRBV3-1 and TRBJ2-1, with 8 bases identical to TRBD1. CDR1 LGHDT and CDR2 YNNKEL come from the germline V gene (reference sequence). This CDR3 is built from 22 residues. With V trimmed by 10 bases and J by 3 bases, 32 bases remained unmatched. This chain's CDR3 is CATWDSAAGGLLSSRYYNEQFF. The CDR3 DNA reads TGTGCCACCTGGGACTCAGCCGCAGGGGGCTTGTTGAGCTCCCGATACTACAATGAGCAGTTCTTC.

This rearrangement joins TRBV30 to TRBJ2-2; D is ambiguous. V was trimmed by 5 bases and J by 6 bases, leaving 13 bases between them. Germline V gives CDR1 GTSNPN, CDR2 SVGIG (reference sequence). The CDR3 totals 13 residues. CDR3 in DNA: TGTGCCTGGGGCCCCTTAGTTCCCGGGGAGCTGTTTTTT. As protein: CAWGPLVPGELFF.

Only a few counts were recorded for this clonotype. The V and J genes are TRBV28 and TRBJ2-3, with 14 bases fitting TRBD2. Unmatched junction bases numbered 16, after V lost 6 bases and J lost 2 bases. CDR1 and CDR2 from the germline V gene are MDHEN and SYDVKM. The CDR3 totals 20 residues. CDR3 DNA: TGTGCCAGCAGCCGAAGGTGGGGACTAGCGGGAGAAGGGGCCACAGATACGCAGTATTTT. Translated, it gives CASSRRWGLAGEGATDTQYF.

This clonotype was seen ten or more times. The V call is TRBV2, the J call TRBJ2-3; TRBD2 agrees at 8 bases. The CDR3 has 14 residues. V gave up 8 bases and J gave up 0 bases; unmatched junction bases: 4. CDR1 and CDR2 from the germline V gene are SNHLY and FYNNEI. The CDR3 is CASGASGSTDTQYF. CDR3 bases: TGTGCCAGCGGGGCTAGCGGGAGCACAGATACGCAGTATTTT.

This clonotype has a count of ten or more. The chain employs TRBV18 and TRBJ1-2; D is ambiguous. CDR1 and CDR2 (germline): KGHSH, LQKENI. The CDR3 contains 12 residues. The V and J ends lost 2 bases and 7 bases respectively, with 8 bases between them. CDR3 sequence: CASSPGLAGYTF. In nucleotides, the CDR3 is TGTGCCAGCTCACCAGGGTTGGCTGGCTACACCTTC.

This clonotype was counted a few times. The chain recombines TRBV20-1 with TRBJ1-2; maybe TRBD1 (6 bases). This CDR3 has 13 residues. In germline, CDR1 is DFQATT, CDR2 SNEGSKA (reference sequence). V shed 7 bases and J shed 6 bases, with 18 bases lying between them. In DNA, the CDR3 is TGCAGTGGAACTCCGGACAGAAAAAATGGCTACACCTTC. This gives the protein CSGTPDRKNGYTF.

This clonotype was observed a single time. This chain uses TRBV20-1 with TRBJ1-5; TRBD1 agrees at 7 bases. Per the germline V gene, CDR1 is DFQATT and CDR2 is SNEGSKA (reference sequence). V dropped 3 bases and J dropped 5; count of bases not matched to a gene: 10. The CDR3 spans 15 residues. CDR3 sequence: CSARGERGRDQPQHF. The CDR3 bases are TGCAGTGCTAGGGGGGAGAGGGGGCGCGATCAGCCCCAGCATTTT.

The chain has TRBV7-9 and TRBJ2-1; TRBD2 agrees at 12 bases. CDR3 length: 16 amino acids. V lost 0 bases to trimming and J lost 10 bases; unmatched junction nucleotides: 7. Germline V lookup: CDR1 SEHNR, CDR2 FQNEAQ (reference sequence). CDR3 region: CASSLALAGGHREQFF. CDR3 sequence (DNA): TGTGCCAGCAGCTTAGCACTAGCGGGAGGCCACCGGGAGCAGTTCTTC.

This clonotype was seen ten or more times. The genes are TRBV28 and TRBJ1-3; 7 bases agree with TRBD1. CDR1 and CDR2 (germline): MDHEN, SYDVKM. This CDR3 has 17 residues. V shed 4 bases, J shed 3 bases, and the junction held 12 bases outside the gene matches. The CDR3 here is CASSSRQGLLDGNTIYF. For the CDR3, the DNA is TGTGCCAGCAGTTCGCGACAGGGCCTGCTGGATGGAAACACCATATATTTT.

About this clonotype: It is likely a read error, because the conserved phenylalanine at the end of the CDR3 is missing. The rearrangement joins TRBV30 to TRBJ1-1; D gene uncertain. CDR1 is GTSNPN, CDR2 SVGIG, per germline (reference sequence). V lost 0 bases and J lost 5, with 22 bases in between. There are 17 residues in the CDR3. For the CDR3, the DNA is TGTGCCTGGAGTGTTTTATCGTCCGGACTTGGGGAAACTGAAGCTTTCCTT. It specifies CAWSVLSSGLGETEAFL.

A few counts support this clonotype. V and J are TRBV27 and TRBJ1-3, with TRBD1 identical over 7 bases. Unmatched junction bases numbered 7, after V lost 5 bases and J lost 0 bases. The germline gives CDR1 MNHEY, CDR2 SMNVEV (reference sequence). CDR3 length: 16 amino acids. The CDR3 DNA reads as TGTGCCAGCAGTGAGGGACAGCCGAGCTCTGGAAACACCATATATTTT. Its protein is CASSEGQPSSGNTIYF.

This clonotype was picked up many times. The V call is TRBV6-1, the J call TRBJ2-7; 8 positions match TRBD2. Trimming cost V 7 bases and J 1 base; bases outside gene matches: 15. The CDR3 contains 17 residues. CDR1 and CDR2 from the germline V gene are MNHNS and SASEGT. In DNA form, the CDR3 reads TGTGCCAGCACCTATTCAACCGGGTTAGCGGGATCCTACGAGCAGTACTTC. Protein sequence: CASTYSTGLAGSYEQYF.

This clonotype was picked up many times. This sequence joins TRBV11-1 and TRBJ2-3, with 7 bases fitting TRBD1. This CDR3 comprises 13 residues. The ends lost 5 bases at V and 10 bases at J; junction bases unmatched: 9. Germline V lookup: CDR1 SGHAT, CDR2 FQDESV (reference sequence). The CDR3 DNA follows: TGTGCCAGCAGCCTGCTACAGGGGACGTCGCAGTATTTT. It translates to CASSLLQGTSQYF.

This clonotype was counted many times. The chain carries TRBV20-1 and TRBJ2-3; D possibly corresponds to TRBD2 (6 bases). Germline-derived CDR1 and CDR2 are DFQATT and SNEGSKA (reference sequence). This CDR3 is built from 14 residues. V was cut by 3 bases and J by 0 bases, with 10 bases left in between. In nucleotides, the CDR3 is TGCAGTGCTAGTAGCGGTTCTAGCACAGATACGCAGTATTTT. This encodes CSASSGSSTDTQYF.

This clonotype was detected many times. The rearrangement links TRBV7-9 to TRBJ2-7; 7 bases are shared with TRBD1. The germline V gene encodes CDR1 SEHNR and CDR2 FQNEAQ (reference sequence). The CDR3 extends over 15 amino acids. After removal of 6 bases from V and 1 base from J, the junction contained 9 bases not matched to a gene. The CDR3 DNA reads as TGTGCCAGCAGTTCCCCGAGACAGGGATCCTACGAGCAGTACTTC. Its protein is CASSSPRQGSYEQYF.

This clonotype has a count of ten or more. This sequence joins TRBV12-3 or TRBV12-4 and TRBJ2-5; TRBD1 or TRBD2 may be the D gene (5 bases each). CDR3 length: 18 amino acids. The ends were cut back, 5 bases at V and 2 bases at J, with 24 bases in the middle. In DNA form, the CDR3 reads TGTGCCAGCAGTCGTACCGTACCGGGACGGTCCCTTCAAGAGACCCAGTACTTC. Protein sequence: CASSRTVPGRSLQETQYF.

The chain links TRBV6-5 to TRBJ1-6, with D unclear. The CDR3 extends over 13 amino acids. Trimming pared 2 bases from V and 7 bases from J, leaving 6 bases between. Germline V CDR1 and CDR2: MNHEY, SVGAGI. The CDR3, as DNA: TGTGCCAGCAGTTACAGGCAGAATTCACCCCTCCACTTT. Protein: CASSYRQNSPLHF.

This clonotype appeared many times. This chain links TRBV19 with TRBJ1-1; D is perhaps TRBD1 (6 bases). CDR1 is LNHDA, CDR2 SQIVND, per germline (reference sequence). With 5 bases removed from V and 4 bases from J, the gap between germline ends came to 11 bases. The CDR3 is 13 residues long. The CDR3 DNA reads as TGTGCCAGTAGTGCGCAAGGGGGCACTGAAGCTTTCTTT. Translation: CASSAQGGTEAFF.

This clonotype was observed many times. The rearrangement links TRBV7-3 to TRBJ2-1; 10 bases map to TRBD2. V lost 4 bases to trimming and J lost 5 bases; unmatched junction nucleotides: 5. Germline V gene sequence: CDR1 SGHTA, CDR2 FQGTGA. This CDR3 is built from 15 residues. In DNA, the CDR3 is TGTGCCAGCAGCTCCGAAGCGGGAGGGCACAATGAGCAGTTCTTC. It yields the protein CASSSEAGGHNEQFF.

In DNA form, the CDR3 reads TGCAGTGGGAGATCCAGGCATAATTCACCCCTCCACTTT. Residues: CSGRSRHNSPLHF. The rearrangement uses TRBV20-1 and TRBJ1-6; D unresolved. This CDR3 spans 13 amino acids. The germline gives CDR1 DFQATT, CDR2 SNEGSKA (reference sequence). Trimming left V 7 bases short and J 5 bases short, with 12 bases between.

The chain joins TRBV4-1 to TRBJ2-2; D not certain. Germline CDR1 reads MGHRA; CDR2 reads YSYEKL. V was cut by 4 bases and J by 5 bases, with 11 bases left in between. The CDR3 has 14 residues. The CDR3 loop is CASSLSSITGELFF. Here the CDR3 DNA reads TGCGCCAGCAGCCTCTCCTCTATAACCGGGGAGCTGTTTTTT.

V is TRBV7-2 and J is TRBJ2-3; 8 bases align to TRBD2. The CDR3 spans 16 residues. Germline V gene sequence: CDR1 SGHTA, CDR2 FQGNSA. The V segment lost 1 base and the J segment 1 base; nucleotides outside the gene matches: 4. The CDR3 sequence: CASSLVGLARTDTQYF. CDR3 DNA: TGTGCCAGCAGCTTAGTCGGACTAGCCCGCACAGATACGCAGTATTTT.